Listed here is a single TCR beta chain. Germline loops: CDR1 SGDLS, CDR2 YYNGEE. CDR3 length equals 16 residues. V trimming: 0 bases; J trimming: 2 bases; junction bases outside the gene matches: 6. The authors' processing: Nucleated cell counts were estimated from reference gene primer amplification. Profiling relied on immunoSEQ multiplex PCR, and the TCRdb table lists in-frame clones only, not all of them. From that table come the V and J calls and clone size; the DNA was used to work out D and trimming. Among about 40,000 clones listed, roughly 83% were seen once. This specimen comes from a study of blood T cell repertoires in COVID-19. Study-wide context: Samples of COVID-19 (acute and convalescent) were obtained from the United States, Italy and Spain. PBMCs, B-cell-depleted T cells, or T cells provided the cDNA or gDNA that made up the material.

What was sequenced was peripheral blood. The V gene is TRBV9, the J gene TRBJ2-3; 7 positions match TRBD2. The clonotype originates from a woman in her sixties with acute or convalescent COVID-19. CDR3 in amino acids: CASSVEAGFPTDTQYF. CDR3 nucleotides: TGTGCCAGCAGCGTAGAAGCGGGGTTCCCCACAGATACGCAGTATTTT. Full variable domain (missing parts from reference TRBV9 and TRBJ2-3): DSGVTQTPKHLITATGQRVTLRCSPRSGDLSVYWYQQSLDQGLQFLIQYYNGEERAKGNILERFSAQQFPDLHSELNLSSLELGDSALYFCASSVEAGFPTDTQYFGPGTRLTVL.